The rows below give T cell receptor beta chains drawn from one sample of a study of blood T cell repertoires in COVID-19. Some clones are missing from TCRdb's copy, which holds only in-frame ones; the method was immunoSEQ multiplex PCR. The sample lists some 150,000 clones, roughly 84% occurring once. The source material was peripheral blood. The receptors were sampled from a human donor with acute or convalescent COVID-19. The donor label of this sample is uncertain. Each CDR3 is given with its conserved first and last residue. D genes are given only for firm matches. The size of a clone is reported for some rows only, either as once, few or many, or as a class for expanded clones.

TRBJ2-7 TRBD1 - TRBV4-1 CASSQFAGTGVGEQYF TGCGCCAGCAGCCAATTTGCAGGGACAGGGGTCGGGGAGCAGTACTTC
TRBJ2-7 - once TRBV11-2 CASSPRQISEQYF TGTGCCAGCAGCCCGCGACAGATATCGGAACAGTACTTC
TRBJ1-2 TRBD1 medium-sized TRBV7-3 CASSPTGGDYGYTF TGTGCCAGCAGCCCGACAGGGGGCGACTATGGCTACACCTTC
TRBJ2-1 - few TRBV5-1 CASSLEGDNEQFF TGCGCCAGCAGCTTGGAGGGGGACAATGAGCAGTTCTTC
TRBJ2-7 - - TRBV19 CASRSDTTLYEQYF TGTGCCAGTAGATCGGACACGACCCTCTACGAGCAGTACTTC
TRBJ1-6 TRBD1 - TRBV5-1 CASSSPTGVSNNSPLHF TGCGCCAGCAGCTCACCGACAGGGGTTTCCAATAATTCACCCCTCCACTTT
TRBJ1-6 TRBD1 - TRBV28 CASSTGVLSYNSPLHF TGTGCCAGTAGTACAGGGGTCCTCTCCTATAATTCACCCCTCCACTTT
TRBJ1-4 - - TRBV2 CASSPGTRSANEKLFF TGTGCCAGCAGCCCCGGGACTCGGTCGGCTAATGAAAAACTGTTTTTT
TRBJ1-2 TRBD1 few TRBV7-8 CASSSRDRTYGYTF TGTGCCAGCAGCTCCCGGGACAGGACCTATGGCTACACCTTC
TRBJ1-2 - once TRBV30 CAWSAGGYGYTF TGTGCCTGGAGTGCCGGGGGTTATGGCTACACCTTC
TRBJ1-2 - few TRBV7-9 CASIHPGQIYGYTF TGTGCCAGCATCCATCCCGGACAGATCTATGGCTACACCTTC
TRBJ2-7 TRBD2 - TRBV6-5 CASSPPGLAYEQYF TGTGCCAGCAGTCCCCCGGGACTAGCGTACGAGCAGTACTTC
TRBJ1-6 TRBD1 - TRBV5-1 CASSLSGGLDSPLHF TGCGCCAGCAGCTTATCAGGGGGCTTGGATTCACCCCTCCACTTT
TRBJ2-5 TRBD2 once TRBV11-3 CASSPGTSGRAETQYF TGTGCCAGCAGCCCAGGGACTAGCGGGAGGGCGGAGACCCAGTACTTC
TRBJ2-3 - - TRBV3-1/TRBV3-2 CASSQDLPGTDTQYF TGTGCCAGCAGCCAAGATCTCCCAGGCACAGATACGCAGTATTTT
TRBJ2-7 TRBD2 - TRBV6-6 CASSTWTRGNYEQYF TGTGCCAGCAGTACTTGGACTAGGGGCAACTACGAGCAGTACTTC
TRBJ2-3 - - TRBV5-8 CASSLAWDSGYTDTQYF TGTGCCAGCAGCTTGGCCTGGGATAGCGGCTACACAGATACGCAGTATTTT
TRBJ2-1 - few TRBV18 CASSPLLTDLNNEQFF TGTGCCAGCTCACCACTCCTGACAGACTTGAACAATGAGCAGTTCTTC
TRBJ2-7 TRBD1 few TRBV6-5 CASSLQGTVYEQYF TGTGCCAGCAGTCTTCAGGGGACAGTCTACGAGCAGTACTTC
TRBJ2-7 TRBD2 - TRBV6-8 CATTGGEQYF TGTGCCACGACGGGGGGGGAGCAGTACTTC
TRBJ2-1 - - TRBV5-4 CASSLFLYNEQFF TGTGCCAGCAGCTTGTTCCTCTACAATGAGCAGTTCTTC
TRBJ2-1 TRBD2 - TRBV6-5 CASSQSGGLNEQFF TGTGCCAGCAGCCAGTCGGGGGGTCTCAATGAGCAGTTCTTC
TRBJ1-1 TRBD1 - TRBV28 CASSLRQGNTEAFF TGTGCCAGCAGCTTAAGACAGGGTAACACTGAAGCTTTCTTT
TRBJ2-1 - - TRBV3-1/TRBV3-2 CASSQVISRDIYNEQFF TGTGCCAGCAGCCAAGTTATTTCCAGGGATATATACAATGAGCAGTTCTTC
TRBJ2-3 - - TRBV5-4 CASSLGPARTSTDTQYF TGTGCCAGCAGCTTGGGTCCCGCGCGGACTAGCACAGATACGCAGTATTTT
TRBJ1-6 - - TRBV28 CASSLRTPGNSPLHF TGTGCCAGCAGTCTCAGGACACCGGGCAATTCACCCCTCCACTTT
TRBJ2-1 TRBD1 few TRBV7-9 CASSQDRARQFF TGTGCCAGCAGCCAAGACAGGGCCCGGCAGTTCTTC
TRBJ2-2 - - TRBV27 CASSFLWATGELFF TGTGCCAGCAGTTTTTTGTGGGCCACCGGGGAGCTGTTTTTT
TRBJ1-2 - - TRBV5-1 CASSLQQGGGYTF TGCGCCAGCAGCTTGCAACAGGGTGGCGGCTACACCTTC
TRBJ2-2 - - TRBV5-1 CASSVRIQTGELFF TGCGCCAGCAGCGTCAGGATCCAGACCGGGGAGCTGTTTTTT
TRBJ1-4 - - TRBV6-6 CASLAGTSNEKLFF TGTGCCAGCCTAGCCGGGACATCCAATGAAAAACTGTTTTTT
TRBJ1-2 TRBD1 - TRBV9 CASTLGQGPDYGYTF TGTGCCAGCACTCTGGGACAGGGGCCTGACTATGGCTACACCTTC
TRBJ2-2 - - TRBV9 CASSVSTPGATNTGELFF TGTGCCAGCAGCGTATCGACCCCGGGAGCCACGAACACCGGGGAGCTGTTTTTT
TRBJ2-1 TRBD2 once TRBV7-3 CASSLVGALAGGSKPNEQFF TGTGCCAGCAGCTTAGTGGGGGCCCTAGCGGGAGGGTCTAAGCCCAATGAGCAGTTCTTC
TRBJ1-1 - - TRBV19 CASSILGADTEAFF TGTGCCAGTAGTATTCTGGGGGCTGACACTGAAGCTTTCTTT
TRBJ1-1 TRBD1 few TRBV10-1 CASSDQGQENTEAFF TGCGCCAGCAGTGATCAGGGACAGGAGAACACTGAAGCTTTCTTT
TRBJ2-7 - - TRBV6-1 CASSEPLERRGYSYEQYF TGTGCCAGCAGTGAACCCCTGGAGAGAAGGGGATACTCCTACGAGCAGTACTTC
TRBJ2-7 TRBD1 - TRBV28 CASRTGATYEQYF TGTGCCAGCAGGACAGGGGCCACCTACGAGCAGTACTTC
TRBJ2-2 TRBD1 - TRBV6-5 CASSYAWDSVTGELFF TGTGCCAGCAGTTACGCCTGGGACAGCGTAACCGGGGAGCTGTTTTTT
TRBJ2-7 - - TRBV6-5 CASSYPGDADEQYF TGTGCCAGCAGTTACCCCGGAGATGCGGACGAGCAGTACTTC